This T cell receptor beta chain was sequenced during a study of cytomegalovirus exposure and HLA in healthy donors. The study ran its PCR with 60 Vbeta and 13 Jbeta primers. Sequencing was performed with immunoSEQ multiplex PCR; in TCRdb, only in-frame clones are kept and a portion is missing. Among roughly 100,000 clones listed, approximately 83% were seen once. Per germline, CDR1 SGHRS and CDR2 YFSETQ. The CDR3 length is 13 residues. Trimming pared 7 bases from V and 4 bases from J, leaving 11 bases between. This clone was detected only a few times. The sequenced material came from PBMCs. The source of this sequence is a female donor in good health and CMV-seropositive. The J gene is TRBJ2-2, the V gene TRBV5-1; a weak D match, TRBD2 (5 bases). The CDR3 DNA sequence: TGCGCCAGCGGGAGTGGCCCCACCGGGGAGCTGTTTTTT. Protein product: CASGSGPTGELFF.